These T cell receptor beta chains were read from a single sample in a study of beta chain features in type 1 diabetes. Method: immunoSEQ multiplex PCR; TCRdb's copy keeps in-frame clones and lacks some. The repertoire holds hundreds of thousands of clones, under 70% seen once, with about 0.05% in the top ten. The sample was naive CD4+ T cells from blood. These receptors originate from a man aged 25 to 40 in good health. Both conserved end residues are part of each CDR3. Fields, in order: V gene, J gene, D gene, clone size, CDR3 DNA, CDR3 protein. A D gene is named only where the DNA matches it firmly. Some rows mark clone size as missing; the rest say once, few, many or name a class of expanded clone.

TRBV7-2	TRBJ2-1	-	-	TGTGCCAGCAGCTTAGGACTTACAAATGAGCAGTTCTTC	CASSLGLTNEQFF
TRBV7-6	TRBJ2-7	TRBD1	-	TGTGCCAGCAGCCTCCAGGACAGGGGGGACTACGAGCAGTACTTC	CASSLQDRGDYEQYF
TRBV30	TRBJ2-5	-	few	TGTGCCTGGAGTGGTAGGGCCCAGGCGACCCAGTACTTC	CAWSGRAQATQYF
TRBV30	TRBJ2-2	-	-	TGTGCCTCTAGGGCAGGGCCGAACACCGGGGAGCTGTTTTTT	CASRAGPNTGELFF
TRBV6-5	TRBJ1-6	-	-	TGTGCCAGCACGCGCGGCACCCTAGGACGACCCCTCCACTTT	CASTRGTLGRPLHF
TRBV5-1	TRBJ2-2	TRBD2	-	TGCGCCAGCAGCTTAGCGGGAGACACCGGGGAGCTGTTTTTT	CASSLAGDTGELFF
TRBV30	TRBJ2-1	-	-	TGTGCCTGGAGTCCACCTGGAGGGGGTTTTGCGCAGTTCTTC	CAWSPPGGGFAQFF
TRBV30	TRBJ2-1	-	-	TGTGCCGGCCGCACCTACAATGAGCAGTTCTTC	CAGRTYNEQFF
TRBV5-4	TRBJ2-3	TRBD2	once	TGTGCCAGCAGAGATTTTAGGGCAGGACTAGCCGGAGATACGCAGTATTTT	CASRDFRAGLAGDTQYF
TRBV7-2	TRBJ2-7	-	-	TGTGCCAGCAGCCCCCAAGTAGGGTACGAGCAGTACTTC	CASSPQVGYEQYF
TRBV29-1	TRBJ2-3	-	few	TGCAGCGTTGAGGGCCTTTTCCAAGATACGCAGTATTTT	CSVEGLFQDTQYF
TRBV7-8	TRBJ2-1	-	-	TGTGCCAGCAGCCCCCCTGTTAGGCGTGGGAACAATGAGCAGTTCTTC	CASSPPVRRGNNEQFF
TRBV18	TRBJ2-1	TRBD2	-	TGTGCCAGCTCACCCCTAGTACCGACTAGCGGAAGAGGGGGTGAGCAGTTCTTC	CASSPLVPTSGRGGEQFF
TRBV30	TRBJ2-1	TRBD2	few	TGTGCCCGGGGGAGGGGCCAGAACTACAATGAGCAGTTCTTC	CARGRGQNYNEQFF
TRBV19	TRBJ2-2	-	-	TGTGCCAGTAGTCGGACATCCGCCCTTACCGGGGAGCTGTTTTTT	CASSRTSALTGELFF
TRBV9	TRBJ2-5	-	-	TGTGCCAGCAGCGTAGGACACGGGAACTGGGGAGAGACCCAGTACTTC	CASSVGHGNWGETQYF
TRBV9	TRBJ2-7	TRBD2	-	TGTGCCAGCAGCGTAGCTACCGGGGTCAGCGGGAGGAGTGACGAGCAGTACTTC	CASSVATGVSGRSDEQYF
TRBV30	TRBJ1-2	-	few	TGTGCCTGGAGTCCGGGACCAAAGAATGGCTACACCTTC	CAWSPGPKNGYTF
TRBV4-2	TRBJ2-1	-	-	TGTGCCAGCAGCCAAGCACCGTTGGCCTCCTACAATGAGCAGTTCTTC	CASSQAPLASYNEQFF
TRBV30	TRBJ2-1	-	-	TGTGCCTGGAAGGGTCCGGCCCCGAGCTCCTACAATGAGCAGTTCTTC	CAWKGPAPSSYNEQFF
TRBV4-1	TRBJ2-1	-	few	TGCGCCAGCAGCCAAGATGAAGGGAGGAATGAGCAGTTCTTC	CASSQDEGRNEQFF
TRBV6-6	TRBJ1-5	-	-	TGTGCCAGCACGGGGGATAGCAATCAGCCCCAGCATTTT	CASTGDSNQPQHF